This T cell receptor (beta chain) was captured in a study of vaccination and CD4 T cells after COVID-19. Noted treatment: roughly 11-day PBMC culture with coronavirus spike peptide pools or control peptides (ViraFEST assay). A word on this clonotype: Its specificity is not known.

CDR3 size: 16 residues. Germline lookup yields CDR1 MNHEY and CDR2 SVGEGT. V gave up 3 bases and J gave up 4 bases; unmatched junction bases: 4. Sequenced with the Oncomine TCR Beta short-read assay was DNA taken from cultured CD4+ T cells. In TCRdb, the PCR reads were re-called with MiXCR into one record per CDR3 protein. The profile covers about 4,500 distinct CDR3 sequences, with 22% appearing a single time and less than 55% taken by the ten largest. The specimen comprised CD4+ T cells from blood, cultured in vitro, sampled after SARS-CoV-2 vaccination. The receptor was derived from a human donor who had recovered from COVID-19. The rearrangement joins TRBV6-2 or TRBV6-3 to TRBJ2-1, with 12 bases lining up with TRBD2. CDR3 sequence: CASSYSTSGGYNEQFF. The CDR3 nucleotides are TGTGCCAGCAGTTATAGTACTAGCGGGGGGTACAATGAGCAGTTCTTC.